This T cell receptor (beta chain) was found in a study of cytomegalovirus exposure and HLA in healthy donors. The V end was cut by 5 bases, the J end by 4 bases, with 14 bases between. The CDR3 is 14 amino acids. Germline values: CDR1 LNHDA, CDR2 SQIVND (reference sequence). Both 60 Vbeta primers and 13 Jbeta primers went into the PCR. Profiling relied on immunoSEQ multiplex PCR, and the TCRdb table lists in-frame clones only, not all of them. The data hold fewer than 150,000 clones, with approximately 85% observed a single time. The chain is built from TRBV19 and TRBJ1-1; TRBD1 is a possible D gene (5 bases). Source material: PBMCs. The TCR originated in a woman aged 25 to 45 in good health and CMV-seropositive. The CDR3, as DNA: TGTGCCAGTAGTCCCAGGGAGGAAGGCACTGAAGCTTTCTTT. This codes for CASSPREEGTEAFF.